This T cell receptor beta chain was identified during a study of spatial heterogeneity in lung cancer. The V gene's germline CDR1 is SNHLY and CDR2 FYNNEI. The ends were cut back, 2 bases at V and 3 bases at J, with 11 bases in the middle. This CDR3 has 15 residues. MiXCR was run by TCRdb on the 5' RACE reads, yielding one entry per CDR3 protein. The sample contains about 36,000 distinct CDR3 sequences, 6% to 9.5% of which appear only once. Indicated time point: blood at routine non-recurrence follow-up after resection. This material consisted of PBMCs, taken at follow-up. The receptor was isolated from a male donor with early-stage non-small cell lung cancer. This sequence joins TRBV2 and TRBJ1-5; the D is unclear. As DNA, the CDR3 is TGTGCCAGCAGTGAAAAGGACGGATCCAATCAGCCCCAGCATTTT. This sequence encodes CASSEKDGSNQPQHF.